One and the same sample provided the 20 T cell receptor beta chains below, sequenced in a study of CDR3 diversity in severe acne. From the PCR reads, TCRdb called clonotypes with MiXCR, one entry per CDR3 protein. The sample records 89,000 or so distinct CDR3 sequences, approximately 52% being singletons. The sequencing input was blood. These receptors were taken from a male donor in good health, serving as a control.

This clonotype has a count of ten or more. The V gene is TRBV7-6, the J gene TRBJ1-6; 9 nucleotides line up with TRBD1. The CDR3 runs to 15 residues. With 1 base clipped from V and 10 bases from J, the junction kept 5 bases outside the gene matches. CDR1 and CDR2 (germline): SGHVS, FNYEAQ. CDR3 coding DNA: TGTGCCAGCAGCTTAGGGGGACAGGGAAACTCACCCCTCCACTTT. It encodes CASSLGGQGNSPLHF.

Comments on this clonotype: A junction boundary mismatches the germline segment, possibly from a read error. The chain has TRBV13 and TRBJ1-2, with D hard to call. CDR1 PRHDT and CDR2 FYEKMQ come from the germline V gene (reference sequence). The CDR3 has 16 residues. The CDR3 bases are TGTGTCAGCAGCTTAGGCAGTGCACATCCTAACTATGGCTACACCTTC. The encoded protein is CVSSLGSAHPNYGYTF.

In its sample, this clonotype was seen many times. The chain has TRBV13 and TRBJ2-5; the D gene could be TRBD1 or TRBD2 (5 bases each). Trimming left V 6 bases short and J 2 bases short, with 13 bases between. In germline, CDR1 is PRHDT, CDR2 FYEKMQ (reference sequence). The CDR3 is made up of 14 amino acids. The CDR3 nucleotides are TGTGCCAGCAGTTCACGGGACCTTCAAGAGACCCAGTACTTC. This encodes CASSSRDLQETQYF.

This clonotype is categorized as medium-sized. The chain has TRBV24-1 and TRBJ2-7; 14 bases are shared with TRBD2. The V segment lost 5 bases and the J segment 4 bases; nucleotides outside the gene matches: 9. The CDR3 spans 17 residues. Germline CDR1 reads KGHDR; CDR2 reads SFDVKD. The CDR3 nucleotides are TGTGCCACCAGTGCCGTGACTAGCGGGAGGGCAAAGTACGAGCAGTACTTC. As protein: CATSAVTSGRAKYEQYF.

On this clonotype: One end of the junction does not line up with germline, which may come from a read error. J is TRBJ2-5 and V is TRBV29-1; D not resolved. CDR1 is SQVTM, CDR2 ANQGSEA, per germline. The CDR3 extends over 12 amino acids. The CDR3 loop is CSVVRFSETQHF. DNA of the CDR3: TGCAGCGTTGTGAGGTTTTCGGAGACCCAGCACTTC.

This clonotype was seen many times. The chain links TRBV29-1 to TRBJ1-1; D unresolved. In germline, CDR1 is SQVTM, CDR2 ANQGSEA. CDR3 length: 14 residues. V lost 0 bases and J 5 bases, leaving 13 bases between the germline ends. CDR3 region: CSVEDHTLGTEAFF. As DNA, the CDR3 is TGCAGCGTTGAAGATCACACCCTGGGGACTGAAGCTTTCTTT.

This clonotype was found many times. The J gene is TRBJ1-5, the V gene TRBV20-1; D is unresolved. The V and J ends lost 0 bases and 2 bases respectively, with 8 bases between them. The CDR3 extends over 14 amino acids. From germline, CDR1 is DFQATT and CDR2 SNEGSKA (reference sequence). DNA for the CDR3: TGCAGTGCTAGAGATCAACACGGCAATCAGCCCCAGCATTTT. As protein: CSARDQHGNQPQHF.

For this clonotype: The limits of the CDR3 on the DNA are not certain, so only TCRdb's listed CDR3 is given. The chain uses TRBV6-5 and TRBJ2-2; the table's TRBD1 call for D was not verified on the DNA. The CDR3 region is 20 residues in length, termini included. Germline V gene lookup returns CDR1 MNHEY and CDR2 SVGAGI. CDR3: CASSYSPTGGDEQYFGELFF.

As concerns this clonotype: This may arise from a read error, as a much more abundant clone is one base away. The V gene is TRBV15, the J gene TRBJ1-1; D is uncertain. There are 13 residues in the CDR3. CDR1 and CDR2 (germline): LNHNV, YYDKDF (reference sequence). For the CDR3, the DNA is TGTGCCACCAGCAGAGATATAGCAAGTGAAGCTTCCTTT. This sequence encodes CATSRDIASEASF.

This clonotype occurred many times. The chain has TRBV19 and TRBJ1-1; D remains unclear. V was pared by 5 bases and J by 1 base, with 11 bases between. The germline gives CDR1 LNHDA, CDR2 SQIVND (reference sequence). There are 14 residues in the CDR3. The CDR3 coding sequence is TGTGCCAGTAGTTCCATTTCAACGAACACTGAAGCTTTCTTT. It specifies CASSSISTNTEAFF.

This clonotype was observed at least ten times. The chain links TRBV28 to TRBJ2-2; 10 bases line up with TRBD2. The CDR3 consists of 15 residues. With 6 bases clipped from V and 6 bases from J, the junction kept 7 bases outside the gene matches. Germline CDR1 is MDHEN and CDR2 is SYDVKM. Written as DNA, the CDR3 is TGTGCCAGCAGGCTTATAACTAGCGGGGCCGGGGAGCTGTTTTTT. Protein product: CASRLITSGAGELFF.

The chain employs TRBV7-9 and TRBJ2-2; TRBD2 aligns across 14 bases. CDR1 is SEHNR and CDR2 is FQNEAQ in the germline V gene (reference sequence). This CDR3 comprises 18 residues. V shed 1 base and J 4 bases; nucleotides not matched to a gene: 5. Here the CDR3 DNA reads TGTGCCAGCAGCTTAGGGGGACTAGCGGGAGTGGGCACCGGGGAGCTGTTTTTT. Its translation is CASSLGGLAGVGTGELFF.

The chain combines TRBV5-1 with TRBJ1-6; 8 bases line up with TRBD1. V shed 2 bases, J shed 5 bases, and the junction held 3 bases outside the gene matches. Germline CDR1 is SGHRS and CDR2 is YFSETQ. The CDR3 is made up of 15 amino acids. The CDR3 DNA reads as TGCGCCAGCAGCTTTGGGACAGGAGATAATTCACCCCTCCACTTT. Translation: CASSFGTGDNSPLHF.

The chain has TRBV12-3 or TRBV12-4 and TRBJ2-7, with no clear D. The CDR3 sequence is 12 residues long. With 6 bases removed from V and 1 base from J, the gap between germline ends came to 7 bases. CDR3 sequence (DNA): TGTGCCAGCAGCTACACTTCCTACGAGCAGTACTTC. Its translation: CASSYTSYEQYF.

Concerning this clonotype itself: Here the CDR3 omits its conserved ending phenylalanine or tryptophan, so a read error is the likely source. The DNA is left out, because the CDR3 cannot be placed on it with certainty; the CDR3 is given as TCRdb lists it. The rearrangement joins TRBV4-1 to TRBJ2-5. The CDR3 adds up to 14 amino acids, both ends counted. The germline CDR1 and CDR2 sequences are MGHRA and YSYEKL. The CDR3 region is CASSEVSYGYTFGS.

The chain is built from TRBV4-1 and TRBJ2-7, with 8 bases fitting TRBD2. Germline V CDR1 and CDR2: MGHRA, YSYEKL. V dropped 3 bases and J dropped 5; count of bases not matched to a gene: 12. The CDR3 loop spans 16 amino acids. Written as DNA, the CDR3 is TGCGCCAGCAGCCAGCCGGCGAGCGGGAGAGGAAACGAGCAGTACTTC. It yields the protein CASSQPASGRGNEQYF.

The table lists this clonotype with a few counts. V usage is TRBV24-1 and J usage is TRBJ2-2, with TRBD2 as a possible D gene (6 bases). This CDR3 has 16 amino acids. The ends were cut back, 11 bases at V and 4 bases at J, with 22 bases in the middle. Germline V gene lookup returns CDR1 KGHDR and CDR2 SFDVKD. In nucleotides, the CDR3 is TGTGCCAGCAGCGAACCTCTGGGGGGACCCACCGGGGAGCTGTTTTTT. Translating gives CASSEPLGGPTGELFF.

In regard to this clonotype: This likely comes from a read error, as the CDR3 has no conserved phenylalanine or tryptophan at its end. The DNA is left out, because the CDR3 cannot be placed on it with certainty; the CDR3 is given as TCRdb lists it. The chain carries TRBV28 and TRBJ2-5; the DNA was not compared with TRBD1, the D call given in the table. The CDR3 region is 15 residues in length, termini included. Germline V gives CDR1 MDHEN, CDR2 SYDVKM. The CDR3 spells CASSLSPGGGYTFGS.

This clonotype has at least ten counts. The chain uses TRBV6-1 and TRBJ2-2; D might be TRBD2 (6 bases). Trimming shortened V by 7 bases and J by 9 bases, and 15 bases separated the two germline ends. The CDR3 consists of 13 residues. Per germline, CDR1 MNHNS and CDR2 SASEGT. CDR3 DNA: TGTGCCAGCACCTTTAGGGAGGCCAGGGAGCTGTTTTTT. Its protein product is CASTFREARELFF.

A few counts support this clonotype. The V gene is TRBV6-2 or TRBV6-3, the J gene TRBJ2-7; TRBD1 is a possible D gene (6 bases). V gave up 6 bases and J gave up 5 bases, with 17 bases separating them. Germline CDR1 reads MNHEY; CDR2 reads SVGEGT. The CDR3 runs 14 residues. The CDR3, as DNA: TGTGCCAGCAGACCCCAGGGGACGATACACGAGCAGTACTTC. Translating it yields CASRPQGTIHEQYF.